Described below is a single TCR beta chain sequence and its context. It was autoimmune disease history or systemic immunosuppression that excluded patients. Germline values: CDR1 MNHNS, CDR2 SASEGT. The CDR3 extends over 15 amino acids. V shed 4 bases and J shed 4 bases, with 16 bases lying between them. These data come from a study of OX40 agonist ivuxolimab in advanced cancers. Across the study: Checkpoint inhibitors had been given previously to 40% of patients.

Clones were read by immunoSEQ multiplex PCR, and TCRdb kept only the in-frame ones, dropping some. This sample carries 35,000 to 50,000 clones, around nine tenths of them seen once, and the ten largest clones take 10% to 15%. This TCR derives from an adult with an advanced solid tumor such as melanoma, head and neck, liver or kidney cancer. The chain uses TRBV6-1 and TRBJ1-1; maybe TRBD1 (6 bases). This material consisted of CD4+ or CD8+ T cells sorted from blood, taken in a trial of the OX40 agonist ivuxolimab. The CDR3, as DNA: TGTGCCAGCAGTGTGGCAGGGGACAAACCCACTGAAGCTTTCTTT. The encoded protein is CASSVAGDKPTEAFF.